This TCR beta chain stems from a study of T cells in Graves' hyperthyroidism and ophthalmopathy. Whole-study context: At initial diagnosis, before any treatment had begun, peripheral blood was obtained.

This clonotype was picked up many times. Its target is not known. Broader study findings: Ophthalmopathy stood apart from stable hyperthyroidism in a 13 V-J model.

RNA transcripts were the template for amplifying TCR beta CDR3 regions. First-round RT-PCR with HTBI primers amplified the TCR CDR3 region. TCRdb re-called the multiplex PCR reads with MiXCR, one entry per CDR3 protein. In the table there are over 550,000 distinct CDR3 sequences, 16% of which are singletons. The specimen was blood. This sequence originates from a woman under 30 with Graves' hyperthyroidism.

This CDR3 reads CADASWREGPCEQFF. The CDR3, as DNA: TGTGCTGATGCGAGTTGGCGGGAGGGCCCCTGTGAGCAGTTCTTC. The gene calls are TRBV6-1 and TRBJ2-1; 9 nucleotides match TRBD2. CDR1 and CDR2 (germline): MNHNS, SASEGT. This CDR3 has 15 residues.